This entry is about one T cell receptor beta chain. Trimming took off 2 bases at V and 6 bases at J, with 10 bases between the two ends. Germline CDR1 is SEHNR and CDR2 is FQNEAQ (reference sequence). CDR3 length: 13 residues. The data stem from a study of blood T cell repertoires in COVID-19. Study-wide context: Researchers got acute and convalescent COVID-19 samples from the United States, Italy and Spain.

Some clones are missing from TCRdb's copy, which holds only in-frame ones; the method was immunoSEQ multiplex PCR. The sample has about 75,000 clones, 70% to 85% seen once; the top ten hold around 24%. This TCR came from a woman aged 45-59 years with acute or convalescent COVID-19. This chain links TRBV7-9 with TRBJ1-1; no clear D. Sequenced material: peripheral blood. CDR3 residues: CASSLFTSAEAFF. As DNA, the CDR3 is TGTGCCAGCAGCTTATTCACAAGTGCTGAAGCTTTCTTT.